The 5 T cell receptor beta chains below all came from one sample that was sequenced in a study of blood T cell repertoires in COVID-19. The assay was immunoSEQ multiplex PCR, and TCRdb's table has in-frame clones only and misses some. The sample shows roughly 500,000 clones, about 88% of them seen only once. The sequenced sample consisted of PBMCs or T cells enriched from blood (not recorded which). Receptors were obtained from a woman aged 60 to 75 who had recovered from COVID-19.

This chain connects TRBV5-1 to TRBJ2-7; no clear D gene. Trimming shortened V by 4 bases and J by 1 base, and 9 bases separated the two germline ends. The CDR3 covers 13 residues. CDR1 SGHRS and CDR2 YFSETQ come from the germline V gene. The CDR3 sequence: CASSLALSYEQYF. As DNA, the CDR3 is TGCGCCAGCAGCCTCGCGCTATCCTACGAGCAGTACTTC.

The rearrangement links TRBV18 to TRBJ1-2, with D maybe TRBD1 (6 bases). CDR1 and CDR2 from the germline V gene are KGHSH and LQKENI. The V end was cut by 2 bases, the J end by 3 bases, with 13 bases between. This CDR3 is built from 15 residues. CDR3 sequence reads: CASSPSTAGDYGYTF. The CDR3 bases are TGTGCCAGCTCACCATCGACGGCAGGGGACTATGGCTACACCTTC.

The count of this clone is one. This rearrangement joins TRBV21-1 to TRBJ2-7; the DNA was not compared with TRBD1, the D call given in the table. TRBV21-1 is recorded as a pseudogene. The CDR3 covers 19 residues. For the CDR3, the DNA is TGTGCCAGCAGCAAAGAAGGGAAACGAGGGGGACCAAACAACTACGAGCAGTACGTC. Its translation: CASSKEGKRGGPNNYEQYV.

This sequence joins TRBV30 and TRBJ1-1; 8 bases align to TRBD1. Germline values: CDR1 GTSNPN, CDR2 SVGIG (reference sequence). CDR3 size: 16 residues. Trimming removed 3 bases from V and 0 bases from J; junction bases left unmatched: 9. The CDR3 DNA reads as TGTGCCTGGAGCCATGGACAGGGACCCGTGAACACTGAAGCTTTCTTT. It codes for CAWSHGQGPVNTEAFF.

Within the sample, this clone is medium-sized (0.01 to 0.1%). V is TRBV7-9 and J is TRBJ2-1; TRBD2 matches 15 bases. This CDR3 spans 17 amino acids. The germline CDR1 and CDR2 sequences are SEHNR and FQNEAQ (reference sequence). The trim removed 4 bases at V and 7 bases at J, leaving 8 bases unmatched. The CDR3 reads CASSSWTSGGAQNEQFF. As DNA, the CDR3 is TGTGCCAGCAGCTCGTGGACTAGCGGGGGGGCCCAGAATGAGCAGTTCTTC.